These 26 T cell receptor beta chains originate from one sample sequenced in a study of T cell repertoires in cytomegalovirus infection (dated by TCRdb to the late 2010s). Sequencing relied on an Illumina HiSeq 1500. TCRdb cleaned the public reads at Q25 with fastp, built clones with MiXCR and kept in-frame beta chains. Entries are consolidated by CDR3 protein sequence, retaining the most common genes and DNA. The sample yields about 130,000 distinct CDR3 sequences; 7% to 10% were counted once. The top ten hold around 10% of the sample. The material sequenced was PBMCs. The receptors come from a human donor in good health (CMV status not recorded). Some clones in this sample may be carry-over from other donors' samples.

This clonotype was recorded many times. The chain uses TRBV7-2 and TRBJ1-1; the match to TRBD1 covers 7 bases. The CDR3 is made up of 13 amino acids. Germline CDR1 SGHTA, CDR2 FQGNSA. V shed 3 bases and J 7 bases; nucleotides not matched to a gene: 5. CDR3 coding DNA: TGTGCCAGCAGCTTCACTGGGACAGTTGAAGCTTTCTTT. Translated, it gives CASSFTGTVEAFF.

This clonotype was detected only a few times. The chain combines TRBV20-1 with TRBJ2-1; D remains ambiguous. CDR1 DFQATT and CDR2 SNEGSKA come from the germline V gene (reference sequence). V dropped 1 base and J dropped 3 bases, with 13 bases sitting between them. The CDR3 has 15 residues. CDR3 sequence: CSARVTRVSYNEQFF. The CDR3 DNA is TGCAGTGCTAGAGTAACGAGAGTTAGCTACAATGAGCAGTTCTTC.

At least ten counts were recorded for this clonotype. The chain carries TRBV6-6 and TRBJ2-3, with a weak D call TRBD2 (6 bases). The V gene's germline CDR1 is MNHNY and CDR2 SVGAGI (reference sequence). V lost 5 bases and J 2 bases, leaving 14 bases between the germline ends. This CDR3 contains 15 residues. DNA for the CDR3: TGTGCCAGCAGTCAAAATAGCGGAAACACAGATACGCAGTATTTT. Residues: CASSQNSGNTDTQYF.

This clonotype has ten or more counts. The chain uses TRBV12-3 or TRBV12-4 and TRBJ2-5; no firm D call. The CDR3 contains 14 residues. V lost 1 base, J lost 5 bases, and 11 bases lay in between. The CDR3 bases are TGTGCCAGCAGTTTAGAAATAGTAGGGGAGACCCAGTACTTC. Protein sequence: CASSLEIVGETQYF.

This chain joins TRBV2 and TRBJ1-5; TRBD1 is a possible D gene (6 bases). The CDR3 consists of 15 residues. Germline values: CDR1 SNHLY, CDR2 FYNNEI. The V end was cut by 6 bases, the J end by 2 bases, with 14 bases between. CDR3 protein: CASSGRGAGNQPQHF. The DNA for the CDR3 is TGTGCCAGCAGCGGGAGGGGGGCCGGCAATCAGCCCCAGCATTTT.

The CDR3 nucleotides read TGTGCCAGCAGCCAAACGGGACAGAAGACTGAAGCTTTCTTT. Translation: CASSQTGQKTEAFF. This chain joins TRBV14 and TRBJ1-1; 7 nucleotides align to TRBD1. The CDR3 loop spans 14 amino acids. Germline CDR1 SGHDN, CDR2 FVKESK. Trimming removed 2 bases from V and 5 bases from J; junction bases left unmatched: 5.

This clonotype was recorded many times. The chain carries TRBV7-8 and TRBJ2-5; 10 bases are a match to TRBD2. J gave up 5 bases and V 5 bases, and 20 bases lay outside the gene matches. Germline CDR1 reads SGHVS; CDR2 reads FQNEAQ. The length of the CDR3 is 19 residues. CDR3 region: CASSGTPGERGGFVETQYF. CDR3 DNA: TGTGCCAGCAGCGGCACGCCTGGGGAGCGGGGGGGGTTCGTGGAGACCCAGTACTTC. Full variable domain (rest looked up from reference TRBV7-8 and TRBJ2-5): GAGVSQSPRYKVAKRGQDVALRCDPISGHVSLFWYQQALGQGPEFLTYFQNEAQLDKSGLPSDRFFAERPEGSVSTLKIQRTQQEDSAVYLCASSGTPGERGGFVETQYFGPGTRLLVL.

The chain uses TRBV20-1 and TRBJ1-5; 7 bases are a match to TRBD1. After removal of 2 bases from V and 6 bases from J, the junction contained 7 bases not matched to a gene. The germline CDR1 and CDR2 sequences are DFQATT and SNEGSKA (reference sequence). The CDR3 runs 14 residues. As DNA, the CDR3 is TGCAGTGCTAGAAGCACAGGGGTCATTCAGCCCCAGCATTTT. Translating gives CSARSTGVIQPQHF.

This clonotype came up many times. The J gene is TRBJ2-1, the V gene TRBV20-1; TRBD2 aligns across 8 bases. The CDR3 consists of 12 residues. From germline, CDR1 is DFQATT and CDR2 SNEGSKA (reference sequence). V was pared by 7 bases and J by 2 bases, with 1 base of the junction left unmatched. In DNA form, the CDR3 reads TGCAGTGTGCGGGGGGCCTACAATGAGCAGTTCTTC. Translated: CSVRGAYNEQFF.

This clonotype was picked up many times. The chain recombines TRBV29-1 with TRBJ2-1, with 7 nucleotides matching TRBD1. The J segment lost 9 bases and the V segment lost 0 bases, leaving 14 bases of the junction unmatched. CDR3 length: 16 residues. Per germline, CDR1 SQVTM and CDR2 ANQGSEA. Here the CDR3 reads CSVEDKILTGIGEQFF. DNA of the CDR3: TGCAGCGTTGAAGACAAAATCCTGACAGGGATAGGTGAGCAGTTCTTC.

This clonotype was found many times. The chain's CDR3 is CASSPRLRKAFF. DNA of the CDR3: TGTGCCAGCAGCCCGAGGCTGCGAAAAGCTTTCTTT. This sequence joins TRBV12-3 or TRBV12-4 and TRBJ1-1, with no clear D. V shed 6 bases and J shed 9 bases, with 14 bases lying between them. This CDR3 is built from 12 residues.

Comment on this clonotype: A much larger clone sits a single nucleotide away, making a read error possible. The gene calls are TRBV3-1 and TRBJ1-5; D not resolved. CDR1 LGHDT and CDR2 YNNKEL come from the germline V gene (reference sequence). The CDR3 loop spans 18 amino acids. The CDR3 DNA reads TGTGCCTGCAGCCACACCGGAAGGGCCCTCGGGAACAATCAGCCCCAGCATTTT. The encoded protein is CACSHTGRALGNNQPQHF.

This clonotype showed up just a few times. The CDR3: CASSLVDMNTEAFF. The CDR3 DNA reads as TGTGCCAGCAGCTTAGTCGACATGAACACTGAAGCTTTCTTT. V and J are TRBV7-9 and TRBJ1-1; D remains unclear. In germline, CDR1 is SEHNR, CDR2 FQNEAQ (reference sequence). The CDR3 is 14 residues long. V lost 1 base and J 0 bases, leaving 6 bases between the germline ends. The variable domain in full, with the rest retrieved from reference TRBV7-9 and TRBJ1-1, is DTGVSQNPRHKITKRGQNVTFRCDPISEHNRLYWYRQTLGQGPEFLTYFQNEAQLEKSRLLSDRFSAERPKGSFSTLEIQRTEQGDSAMYLCASSLVDMNTEAFFGQGTRLTVV.

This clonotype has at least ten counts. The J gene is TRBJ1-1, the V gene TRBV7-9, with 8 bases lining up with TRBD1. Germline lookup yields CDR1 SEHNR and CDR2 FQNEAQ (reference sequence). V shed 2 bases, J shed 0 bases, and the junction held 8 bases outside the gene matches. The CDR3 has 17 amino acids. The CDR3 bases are TGTGCCAGCAGCTTAAGGGCTGGACAGGGAGTGAACACTGAAGCTTTCTTT. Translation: CASSLRAGQGVNTEAFF.

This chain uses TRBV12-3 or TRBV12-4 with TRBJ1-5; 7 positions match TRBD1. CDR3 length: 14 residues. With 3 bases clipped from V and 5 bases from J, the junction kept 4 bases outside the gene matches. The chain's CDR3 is CASSFSGTDQPQHF. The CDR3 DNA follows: TGTGCCAGCAGTTTCTCCGGGACAGATCAGCCCCAGCATTTT.

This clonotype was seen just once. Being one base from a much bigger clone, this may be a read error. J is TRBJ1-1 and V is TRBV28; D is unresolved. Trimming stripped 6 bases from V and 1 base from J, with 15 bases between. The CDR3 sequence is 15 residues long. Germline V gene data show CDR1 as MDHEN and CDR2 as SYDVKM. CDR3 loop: CASRLGGIQNTEAFF. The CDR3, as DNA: TGTGCCAGCAGATTGGGAGGGATACAGAACACTGAAGCTTTCTTT.

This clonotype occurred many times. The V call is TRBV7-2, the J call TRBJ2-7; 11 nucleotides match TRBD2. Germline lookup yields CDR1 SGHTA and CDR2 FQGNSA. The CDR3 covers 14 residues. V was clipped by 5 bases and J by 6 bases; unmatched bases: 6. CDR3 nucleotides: TGTGCCAGCAGCCCCACTAGCGGGGGAAGCGAGCAGTACTTC. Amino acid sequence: CASSPTSGGSEQYF.

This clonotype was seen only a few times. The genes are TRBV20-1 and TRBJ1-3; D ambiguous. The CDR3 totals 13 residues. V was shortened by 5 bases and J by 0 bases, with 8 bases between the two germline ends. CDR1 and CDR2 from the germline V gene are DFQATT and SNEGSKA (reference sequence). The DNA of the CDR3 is TGCAGTGCTCTAACCTCCTCTGGAAACACCATATATTTT. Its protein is CSALTSSGNTIYF.

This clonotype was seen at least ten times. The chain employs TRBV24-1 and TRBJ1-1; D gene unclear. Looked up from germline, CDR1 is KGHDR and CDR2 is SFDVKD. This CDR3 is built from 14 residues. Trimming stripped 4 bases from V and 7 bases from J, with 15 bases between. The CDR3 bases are TGTGCCACCAGTGACGCATCGAGGGCGAATGAAGCTTTCTTT. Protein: CATSDASRANEAFF.

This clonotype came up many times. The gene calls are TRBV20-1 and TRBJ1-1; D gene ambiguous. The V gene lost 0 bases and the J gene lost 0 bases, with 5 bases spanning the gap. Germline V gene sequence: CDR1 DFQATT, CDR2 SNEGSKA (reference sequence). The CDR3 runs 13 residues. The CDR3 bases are TGCAGTGCTAGAGAAGGGCTGAACACTGAAGCTTTCTTT. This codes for CSAREGLNTEAFF.

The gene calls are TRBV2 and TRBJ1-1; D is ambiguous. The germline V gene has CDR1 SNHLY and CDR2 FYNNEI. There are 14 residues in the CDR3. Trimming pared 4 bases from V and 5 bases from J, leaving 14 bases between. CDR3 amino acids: CASSVARNPTEAFF. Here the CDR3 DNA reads TGTGCCAGCAGTGTGGCCAGGAACCCGACTGAAGCTTTCTTT.

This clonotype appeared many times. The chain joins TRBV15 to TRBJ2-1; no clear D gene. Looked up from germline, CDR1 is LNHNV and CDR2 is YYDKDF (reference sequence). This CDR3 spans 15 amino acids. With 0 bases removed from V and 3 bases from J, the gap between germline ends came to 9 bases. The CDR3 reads CATSRDVADYNEQFF. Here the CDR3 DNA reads TGTGCCACCAGCAGAGATGTTGCAGACTACAATGAGCAGTTCTTC.

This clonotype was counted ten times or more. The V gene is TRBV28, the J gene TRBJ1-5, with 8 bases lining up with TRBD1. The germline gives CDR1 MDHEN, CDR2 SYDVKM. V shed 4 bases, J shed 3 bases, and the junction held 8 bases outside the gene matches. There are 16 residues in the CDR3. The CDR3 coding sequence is TGTGCCAGCAGTTCCGGGAAGGACAGGGTCAATCAGCCCCAGCATTTT. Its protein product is CASSSGKDRVNQPQHF.

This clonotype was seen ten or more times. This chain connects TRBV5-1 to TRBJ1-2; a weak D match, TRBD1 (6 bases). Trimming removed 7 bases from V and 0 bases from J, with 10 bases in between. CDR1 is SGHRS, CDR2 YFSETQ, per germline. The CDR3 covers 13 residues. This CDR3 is CASASGANYGYTF. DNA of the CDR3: TGCGCCAGCGCGTCAGGGGCTAACTATGGCTACACCTTC.

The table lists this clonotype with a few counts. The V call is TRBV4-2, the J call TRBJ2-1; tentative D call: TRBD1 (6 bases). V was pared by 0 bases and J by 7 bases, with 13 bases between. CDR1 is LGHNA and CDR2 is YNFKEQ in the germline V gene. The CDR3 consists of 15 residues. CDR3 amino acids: CASSQDPGVRNEQFF. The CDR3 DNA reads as TGTGCCAGCAGCCAAGACCCAGGGGTGAGGAATGAGCAGTTCTTC.

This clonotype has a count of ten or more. The chain's CDR3 is CASSFVNYGYTF. DNA for the CDR3: TGTGCCAGCAGCTTTGTCAACTATGGCTACACCTTC. This chain joins TRBV7-2 and TRBJ1-2; no reliable D call. The CDR3 consists of 12 residues. The germline V gene has CDR1 SGHTA and CDR2 FQGNSA. Trimming took off 3 bases at V and 2 bases at J, with 4 bases between the two ends.